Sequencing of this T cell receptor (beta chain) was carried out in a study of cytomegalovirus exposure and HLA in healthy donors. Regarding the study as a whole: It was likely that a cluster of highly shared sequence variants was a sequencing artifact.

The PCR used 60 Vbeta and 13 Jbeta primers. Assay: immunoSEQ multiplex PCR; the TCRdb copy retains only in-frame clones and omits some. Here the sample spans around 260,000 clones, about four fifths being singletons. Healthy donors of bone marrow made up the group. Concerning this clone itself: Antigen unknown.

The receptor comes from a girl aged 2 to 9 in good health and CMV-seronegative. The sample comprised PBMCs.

The CDR3 DNA is TGTGCCAGCAGCCAACTAGCGGGCACTAGCACAGATACGCAGTATTTT. Its translation is CASSQLAGTSTDTQYF. V and J are TRBV9 and TRBJ2-3; 9 nucleotides line up with TRBD2. Germline trimming cut 4 bases from V and 0 bases from J; bases unmatched to any gene: 6. Germline-derived CDR1 and CDR2 are SGDLS and YYNGEE. CDR3 size: 16 residues.